This TCR beta chain was recorded in a study of technical replicates of blood from a handful of donors. Here immunoSEQ multiplex PCR was the method, and the copy in TCRdb shows in-frame clones only, minus some. The sample holds more than 65,000 clones; over 80% are singletons and the top ten take 4% to 5%. The CDR3 spans 14 residues. With V trimmed by 5 bases and J by 5 bases, 8 bases remained unmatched. CDR1 and CDR2 from the germline V gene are MNHEY and SVGAGI. Sample: PBMCs. The receptor was derived from a human donor in good health. Some clones in this sample may be carry-over from other donors' samples. V gene TRBV6-5 combines with J gene TRBJ2-5; 7 nucleotides agree with TRBD2. The CDR3 DNA is TGTGCCAGCAGTACCGGACTAGTTGGTGAGACCCAGTACTTC. It codes for CASSTGLVGETQYF.